This T cell receptor beta chain appears in the sequencing data of a study of cytomegalovirus exposure and HLA in healthy donors. Study-level findings and limits: A later analysis reportedly found that, within productive TCRs, an Asian-associated ancestry cluster had fewer N-insertions than the mean observed across the approximately 670 donors.

With 60 Vbeta and 13 Jbeta primers, the PCR was carried out. Using immunoSEQ multiplex PCR, the repertoire was profiled, and TCRdb retains in-frame clones only, with some absent. The table shows more than 150,000 clones, with about four fifths occurring only once. Donors counted as nominally healthy when sampled, yet unrecorded immune exposures were likely. The CDR3 consists of 15 residues. CDR1 is MRHNA, CDR2 SNTAGT, per germline. V trimming: 2 bases; J trimming: 7 bases; junction bases outside the gene matches: 8. This clone was seen many times. As yet, its antigen is unknown. Source material: PBMCs. The rearrangement links TRBV6-4 to TRBJ2-3; 8 nucleotides line up with TRBD2. The receptor was derived from a woman in her thirties in good health and CMV-seronegative. The CDR3 is CASSDVAGQANTQYF. The CDR3 nucleotides read TGTGCCAGCAGTGACGTAGCGGGGCAAGCGAATACGCAGTATTTT.